The 14 T cell receptor beta chains reported below all come from one sample, sequenced in a study of shared clonotypes between healthy human individuals. Some clones are missing from TCRdb's copy, which holds only in-frame ones; the method was immunoSEQ multiplex PCR. The sample contains about a million clones, around 77% of which appear only once. The specimen sequenced was memory CD4+ T cells from PBMCs. Subset indicated: CD45RA-negative fraction. The receptors stem from a young man in good health. Some clones in this sample may be carry-over from other donors' samples.

The chain carries TRBV6-6 and TRBJ2-7; 9 bases map to TRBD1. CDR3 length: 12 amino acids. V trimming: 8 bases; J trimming: 5 bases; junction bases outside the gene matches: 4. CDR1 and CDR2 (germline): MNHNY, SVGAGI (reference sequence). CDR3 protein: CASGDRANEQYF. Written as DNA, the CDR3 is TGTGCCAGCGGGGACAGGGCCAACGAGCAGTACTTC.

This clone was seen only once. Additional DNA sequences in this sample encode the identical CDR3. The chain links TRBV29-1 to TRBJ2-1; D is uncertain. This CDR3 region has 11 residues. Germline-derived CDR1 and CDR2 are SQVTM and ANQGSEA. V gave up 4 bases and J gave up 4 bases, with 5 bases separating them. CDR3 DNA sequence: TGCAGCGTTGGGAGTTACAATGAGCAGTTCTTC. It yields the protein CSVGSYNEQFF.

The chain recombines TRBV2 with TRBJ1-1; the D gene is possibly TRBD1 (5 bases). The CDR3 has 14 residues. CDR1 is SNHLY and CDR2 is FYNNEI in the germline V gene. The V and J ends lost 3 bases and 4 bases respectively, with 12 bases between them. The DNA of the CDR3 is TGTGCCAGCAGTGACCGGGTAAGGGGCACTGAAGCTTTCTTT. Translated, it gives CASSDRVRGTEAFF.

Turning to this clone: Since a far larger clone is one base different, this is likely a read error. V and J are TRBV27 and TRBJ2-1; possible D gene TRBD2, 5 bases. This CDR3 has 18 residues. CDR1 MNHEY and CDR2 SMNVEV come from the germline V gene (reference sequence). The CDR3 coding sequence is TGTGCCAGCTGTTTCTCACAAGCTAGCCCCTTTACCTACAATGAGCAGTTCTTC. As protein: CASCFSQASPFTYNEQFF.

This clone is a singleton in its sample. The chain couples TRBV9 to TRBJ2-5; TRBD2 aligns across 9 bases. The V and J ends lost 0 bases and 2 bases, in that order; junction bases with no gene match: 8. The CDR3 spans 17 residues. The germline V gene encodes CDR1 SGDLS and CDR2 YYNGEE. CDR3 sequence reads: CASSVGASGVGQETQYF. Here the CDR3 DNA reads TGTGCCAGCAGCGTAGGGGCTAGCGGGGTGGGACAAGAGACCCAGTACTTC.

V is TRBV30 and J is TRBJ2-5; no definite D call. Germline CDR1 reads GTSNPN; CDR2 reads SVGIG (reference sequence). Trimming removed 5 bases at V and 5 bases at J, with 9 bases between. The CDR3 runs to 11 residues. Written as DNA, the CDR3 is TGTGCCTGGGAGGAAGGGGAGACCCAGTACTTC. It translates to CAWEEGETQYF.

CDR3 nucleotide sequence: TGTGCCAGCACCCGTGTCGGCTTGGGCTACACCTTC. Translating it yields CASTRVGLGYTF. The genes are TRBV7-2 and TRBJ1-2; D not resolved. V was clipped by 7 bases and J by 8 bases, with 14 bases between them. CDR3 length: 12 residues. Germline V gene sequence: CDR1 SGHTA, CDR2 FQGNSA.

As to this clone: One end of the junction varies from germline; a read error may be responsible. The genes are TRBV11-2 and TRBJ1-4; D ambiguous. Germline-derived CDR1 and CDR2 are SGHAT and FQNNGV. This CDR3 has 15 residues. DNA for the CDR3: TGTGCCAGCAGTTTAGACGGCGCCCTTAATGAAAAACTGTTTTTT. Translation: CASSLDGALNEKLFF.

J is TRBJ1-3 and V is TRBV5-4; no clear D. CDR1 SGHNT and CDR2 YYREEE come from the germline V gene (reference sequence). The CDR3 is made up of 15 amino acids. The V end was cut by 2 bases, the J end by 1 base, with 10 bases between. The CDR3 here is CASSFWPPSGNTIYF. CDR3 in DNA: TGTGCCAGCAGCTTTTGGCCTCCTTCTGGAAACACCATATATTTT.

This chain uses TRBV4-1 with TRBJ1-2, with a weak D call TRBD1 (6 bases). Between the trimmed V and J ends, which lost 6 bases and 6 bases, there was a span of 17 bases. Germline V gene data show CDR1 as MGHRA and CDR2 as YSYEKL. The CDR3 spans 14 residues. CDR3 in amino acids: CASRKPGGLDGYTF. In DNA form, the CDR3 reads TGCGCCAGCAGAAAGCCCGGGGGGCTGGATGGCTACACCTTC.

The chain is built from TRBV11-2 and TRBJ2-4, with D uncertain. Trimming took 1 base from V and 0 from J, leaving 7 bases between them. Germline V gives CDR1 SGHAT, CDR2 FQNNGV. There are 15 residues in the CDR3. DNA for the CDR3: TGTGCCAGCAGCTTAGGAGGTGTAGCCAAAAACATTCAGTACTTC. Translated, it gives CASSLGGVAKNIQYF. The whole variable domain, remainder taken from reference TRBV11-2 and TRBJ2-4, is EAGVAQSPRYKIIEKRQSVAFWCNPISGHATLYWYQQILGQGPKLLIQFQNNGVVDDSQLPKDRFSAERLKGVDSTLKIQPAKLEDSAVYLCASSLGGVAKNIQYFGAGTRLSVL.

The chain combines TRBV10-2 with TRBJ1-2; D is undetermined. Germline loops: CDR1 WSHSY, CDR2 SAAADI. This CDR3 comprises 13 residues. Trimming stripped 3 bases from V and 4 bases from J, with 9 bases between. The CDR3 coding sequence is TGCGCCAGCAGTGAAGGACGGCTCTATGGCTACACCTTC. This sequence encodes CASSEGRLYGYTF.

This chain links TRBV28 with TRBJ2-5; weak D call: TRBD2 (6 bases). The CDR3 is made up of 15 amino acids. Germline V gene lookup returns CDR1 MDHEN and CDR2 SYDVKM. Trimming removed 5 bases from V and 5 bases from J, with 18 bases in between. The CDR3 reads CASSPGGPRMETQYF. The CDR3 coding sequence is TGTGCCAGCAGTCCCGGGGGACCGCGGATGGAGACCCAGTACTTC.

This rearrangement joins TRBV30 to TRBJ2-7; 7 nucleotides line up with TRBD2. Germline V gene data show CDR1 as GTSNPN and CDR2 as SVGIG (reference sequence). Losses at the gene ends were 1 base for V and 4 bases for J; bases not matched to a gene: 10. This CDR3 is built from 15 residues. This chain's CDR3 is CAWSGRAGRLYEQYF. The CDR3, as DNA: TGTGCCTGGAGTGGTAGAGCGGGACGTCTTTACGAGCAGTACTTC.